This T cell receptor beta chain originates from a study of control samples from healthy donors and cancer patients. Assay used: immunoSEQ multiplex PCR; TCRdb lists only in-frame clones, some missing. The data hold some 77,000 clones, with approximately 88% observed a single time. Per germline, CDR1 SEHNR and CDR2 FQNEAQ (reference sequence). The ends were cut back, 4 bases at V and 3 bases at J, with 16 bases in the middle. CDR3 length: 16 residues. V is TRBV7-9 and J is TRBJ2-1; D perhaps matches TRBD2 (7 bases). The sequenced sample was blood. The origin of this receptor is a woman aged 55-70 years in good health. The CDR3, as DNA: TGTGCCAGCAGCTCCGGGGGGCTAGCGGACTACAATGAGCAGTTCTTC. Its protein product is CASSSGGLADYNEQFF. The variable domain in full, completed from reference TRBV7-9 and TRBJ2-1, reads DTGVSQNPRHKITKRGQNVTFRCDPISEHNRLYWYRQTLGQGPEFLTYFQNEAQLEKSRLLSDRFSAERPKGSFSTLEIQRTEQGDSAMYLCASSSGGLADYNEQFFGPGTRLTVL.